The rows below give T cell receptor beta chains drawn from one sample of a study of beta chain features in type 1 diabetes. The method was immunoSEQ multiplex PCR; TCRdb's version includes in-frame clones alone and lacks a portion of them. The sample consists of around 500,000 clones, roughly 11% of them appearing once. Specimen: naive CD4+ T cells from blood. Receptor source: a woman aged 18-30 years in good health. Each CDR3 is given with its conserved first and last residue. The D gene is left open where the match is weak. Where a row states a size, it is once, few, many or the class of an expanded clone; other rows omit it.

cdr3_aa	cdr3_nt	v_call	j_call	d_call	clone_size
CASSHTSWGETQYF	TGTGCCAGCAGCCACACTAGCTGGGGGGAGACCCAGTACTTC	TRBV5-6	TRBJ2-5	-	few
CASRGQSPYNEQFF	TGTGCCAGCAGGGGACAGAGCCCCTACAATGAGCAGTTCTTC	TRBV2	TRBJ2-1	TRBD1	-
CASSLRPTLSTDTQYF	TGTGCCAGCAGCTTAAGACCCACCCTAAGCACAGATACGCAGTATTTT	TRBV7-3	TRBJ2-3	-	-
CASSLASGSNEQFF	TGTGCCAGCAGCTTGGCTAGCGGGAGTAATGAGCAGTTCTTC	TRBV7-3	TRBJ2-1	TRBD2	-
CASSSRIRGVGDTQYF	TGTGCCAGCAGCTCCCGCATCAGGGGAGTCGGAGATACGCAGTATTTT	TRBV13	TRBJ2-3	-	-
CATSRIDRNSNQPQHF	TGTGCCACCAGCAGGATTGACAGGAATAGCAATCAGCCCCAGCATTTT	TRBV15	TRBJ1-5	-	-
CASLAGGTDTQYF	TGTGCCAGTTTAGCGGGGGGCACAGATACGCAGTATTTT	TRBV18	TRBJ2-3	TRBD2	-
CASSMALEEGYTF	TGTGCCAGTAGTATGGCGTTGGAGGAAGGCTACACCTTC	TRBV19	TRBJ1-2	-	few
CASGLAGVDTQYF	TGTGCCAGCGGACTAGCGGGAGTGGATACGCAGTATTTT	TRBV7-8	TRBJ2-3	TRBD2	few
CASSQPGQGTKNIQYF	TGTGCCAGCAGCCAACCGGGACAGGGGACCAAAAACATTCAGTACTTC	TRBV16	TRBJ2-4	TRBD1	few
CASRDEGVTGELFF	TGTGCCAGCAGGGACGAGGGAGTCACCGGGGAGCTGTTTTTT	TRBV2	TRBJ2-2	-	few
CASSFGQGWDGELFF	TGCGCCAGCAGCTTCGGACAGGGATGGGACGGGGAGCTGTTTTTT	TRBV5-1	TRBJ2-2	TRBD1	-
CASSQKSGVFGELFF	TGTGCCAGCAGCCAAAAATCAGGCGTTTTCGGGGAGCTGTTTTTT	TRBV14	TRBJ2-2	-	-
CASRAYNSPLHF	TGTGCCAGTAGGGCCTATAATTCACCCCTCCACTTT	TRBV11-2	TRBJ1-6	-	-
CASRTGSNYGYTF	TGCGCCAGCAGGACAGGGAGTAACTATGGCTACACCTTC	TRBV5-1	TRBJ1-2	TRBD1	-
CASGLANTGELFF	TGTGCCAGCGGACTAGCGAACACCGGGGAGCTGTTTTTT	TRBV19	TRBJ2-2	TRBD2	-
CASSLRQGAGETQYF	TGTGCCAGCAGCTTGCGACAGGGGGCTGGGGAGACCCAGTACTTC	TRBV7-9	TRBJ2-5	TRBD1	few
CASSLGGADSEQFF	TGCGCCAGCAGCCTCGGGGGGGCCGACTCTGAGCAGTTCTTC	TRBV5-1	TRBJ2-1	TRBD2	-
CASSFRLNTGELFF	TGTGCCAGCAGCTTCCGGCTGAACACCGGGGAGCTGTTTTTT	TRBV5-6	TRBJ2-2	-	-
CAWSVPWDRTMNTEAFF	TGTGCCTGGAGTGTCCCCTGGGACAGGACCATGAACACTGAAGCTTTCTTT	TRBV30	TRBJ1-1	TRBD1	-
CASSQRPSGANVLTF	TGCGCCAGCAGCCAGAGACCCTCTGGGGCCAACGTCCTGACTTTC	TRBV5-1	TRBJ2-6	-	-
CSVGTGPGYTF	TGCAGCGTGGGGACAGGTCCCGGCTACACCTTC	TRBV29-1	TRBJ1-2	TRBD1	few
CATSRDNVAGTGELFF	TGTGCCACCAGCAGAGATAATGTGGCGGGCACCGGGGAGCTGTTTTTT	TRBV15	TRBJ2-2	-	-
CASSLATSGRYGDTQYF	TGTGCCAGCAGCTTGGCGACTAGCGGGAGATATGGAGATACGCAGTATTTT	TRBV7-2	TRBJ2-3	TRBD2	few
CASSKDGELFF	TGTGCCAGCAGTAAGGACGGGGAGCTGTTTTTT	TRBV2	TRBJ2-2	-	-
CASSQVSGSLRNEQFF	TGCGCCAGCAGCCAAGTCTCCGGGAGTCTAAGGAATGAGCAGTTCTTC	TRBV4-1	TRBJ2-1	-	few
CASSRRTGEAGELFF	TGTGCCAGCAGCAGACGGACAGGGGAGGCCGGGGAGCTGTTTTTT	TRBV21-1	TRBJ2-2	-	-
CASSTLRGPLDTQYF	TGTGCCAGCAGCACCCTTAGGGGCCCCCTAGATACGCAGTATTTT	TRBV28	TRBJ2-3	-	-
CASSLTVLGTDTQYF	TGTGCCAGCAGCTTAACGGTTTTGGGCACAGATACGCAGTATTTT	TRBV7-3	TRBJ2-3	-	-
CASSLSGTDTQYF	TGTGCCAGCAGCTTATCGGGCACAGATACGCAGTATTTT	TRBV7-2	TRBJ2-3	-	-
CSVYSGTGAETQYF	TGCAGCGTTTATTCCGGGACAGGGGCTGAGACCCAGTACTTC	TRBV29-1	TRBJ2-5	TRBD1	-
CASSILGLAEGYEQYF	TGTGCCAGTAGTATCCTAGGACTAGCGGAGGGCTACGAGCAGTACTTC	TRBV19	TRBJ2-7	TRBD2	-
CASSLDYSYNEQFF	TGTGCCAGCAGCTTAGACTACTCCTACAATGAGCAGTTCTTC	TRBV7-2	TRBJ2-1	-	-
CASSLGLPDNEQFF	TGCGCCAGCAGCTTGGGGCTCCCCGACAATGAGCAGTTCTTC	TRBV5-1	TRBJ2-1	-	-
CASSQDRGRGEHF	TGCGCCAGCAGCCAAGATCGTGGCAGAGGAGAGCATTTT	TRBV7-9	TRBJ1-5	-	-
CASSLVGGQYF	TGTGCCAGCAGCTTAGTCGGAGGGCAGTACTTC	TRBV7-9	TRBJ2-7	-	-
CASSLAGRGNNEQFF	TGTGCCAGCAGCTTAGCGGGGCGGGGGAACAATGAGCAGTTCTTC	TRBV7-2	TRBJ2-1	TRBD2	-
CASSLYPSGGAWLGEQFF	TGTGCCAGCAGCTTATACCCTAGCGGGGGGGCTTGGTTGGGTGAGCAGTTCTTC	TRBV7-2	TRBJ2-1	TRBD2	few
CASSLAGRAGANVLTF	TGCGCCAGCAGCCTGGCCGGGAGGGCCGGGGCCAACGTCCTGACTTTC	TRBV4-3	TRBJ2-6	TRBD2	-
CASSQDVSSGRTNEQFF	TGCGCCAGCAGCCAAGATGTGTCTAGCGGGAGGACCAATGAGCAGTTCTTC	TRBV4-1	TRBJ2-1	TRBD2	-
CASSSEGSGTYEQYF	TGTGCCAGCAGTTCCGAGGGGAGCGGGACTTACGAGCAGTACTTC	TRBV27	TRBJ2-7	TRBD2	-
CASQGKGSNTGELFF	TGTGCCAGTCAAGGGAAGGGATCGAACACCGGGGAGCTGTTTTTT	TRBV19	TRBJ2-2	-	-
CSAIGNEQFF	TGCAGTGCCATAGGCAATGAGCAGTTCTTC	TRBV20-1	TRBJ2-1	-	-
CASSPGDSRYNEQFF	TGCGCCAGCAGCCCGGGCGACAGCAGGTACAATGAGCAGTTCTTC	TRBV5-1	TRBJ2-1	-	-
CASSTHPGQLNNEQFF	TGCGCCAGCAGCACCCACCCTGGGCAGCTTAACAATGAGCAGTTCTTC	TRBV4-3	TRBJ2-1	-	-
CASSQDLYYTGNTIYF	TGTGCCAGCAGCCAAGATCTTTACTACACTGGAAACACCATATATTTT	TRBV4-2	TRBJ1-3	-	-
CASSQYGQGGEKLFF	TGCGCCAGCAGTCAGTATGGACAGGGCGGTGAAAAACTGTTTTTT	TRBV23-1	TRBJ1-4	TRBD1	-
CASSEGQGYYNEQFF	TGTGCCAGCAGTGAGGGGCAGGGCTACTACAATGAGCAGTTCTTC	TRBV2	TRBJ2-1	-	-
CASSLRPLRDRVQETQYF	TGTGCCAGCAGCTTACGTCCCCTTCGTGACAGGGTGCAAGAGACCCAGTACTTC	TRBV7-9	TRBJ2-5	TRBD1	few
CASSLNDRSSTDTQYF	TGTGCCAGCAGCCTTAACGACAGATCCTCCACAGATACGCAGTATTTT	TRBV11-3	TRBJ2-3	-	-
CASSLARLALRETQYF	TGTGCCAGCAGCTTAGCGAGACTAGCCCTCAGAGAGACCCAGTACTTC	TRBV7-8	TRBJ2-5	TRBD2	-
CASSSYRGSNAGELFF	TGCGCCAGCAGCTCCTACAGGGGGAGTAACGCCGGGGAGCTGTTTTTT	TRBV5-1	TRBJ2-2	TRBD1	-
CASSLVSADTQYF	TGTGCCAGCAGCTTAGTTTCCGCAGATACGCAGTATTTT	TRBV7-2	TRBJ2-3	-	few
CASSLVPGLAVNEQFF	TGCGCCAGCAGCTTGGTGCCGGGACTAGCGGTTAATGAGCAGTTCTTC	TRBV5-1	TRBJ2-1	TRBD2	-
CAWTKGLVVDEQFF	TGTGCCTGGACCAAGGGACTAGTCGTAGATGAGCAGTTCTTC	TRBV30	TRBJ2-1	TRBD2	few
CSGLATYEQYF	TGCAGTGGTCTGGCAACCTACGAGCAGTACTTC	TRBV20-1	TRBJ2-7	-	few
CASNGLGTAELGGANVLTF	TGTGCCAGTAATGGGCTCGGGACAGCCGAGCTGGGTGGGGCCAACGTCCTGACTTTC	TRBV19	TRBJ2-6	TRBD1	-